The entry below describes one TCR beta chain. Its specificity is unknown. The data are from a study of graft-versus-host responses after intestinal transplantation. Turning to the study itself: Recipients uniformly received anti-thymocyte globulin induction, followed by tacrolimus and steroids for approximately 3 years.

From germline, CDR1 is SGHRS and CDR2 YFSETQ. This CDR3 comprises 13 residues. With 4 bases clipped from V and 6 bases from J, the junction kept 7 bases outside the gene matches. Overall study results and limits: Marrow from the recipient contained GvH clones, some of which had appeared first in ileum or blood. Those patients showing graft-donor T cell macrochimerism displayed high graft-versus-host to host-versus-graft clonal ratios in allografts.

Assay: immunoSEQ multiplex PCR; the TCRdb copy retains only in-frame clones and omits some. The sample includes roughly 97,000 clones, around nine tenths of them seen just once. The material was PBMCs, obtained approximately 470 days after intestinal transplant. The clonotype was recovered from a human patient who received an intestinal transplant, so some T cells may come from the graft donor. The genes are TRBV5-1 and TRBJ2-7; TRBD1 matches 7 bases. Here the CDR3 DNA reads TGCGCCAGCAGCACTTGGCCAGGGGGCGAGCAGTACTTC. Protein product: CASSTWPGGEQYF.